The 32 T cell receptor beta chains below all came from one sample that was sequenced in a study of blood T cell repertoires in COVID-19. The repertoire was sequenced with immunoSEQ multiplex PCR; TCRdb's copy has only in-frame clones and lacks some. The sample holds approximately 120,000 clones, about 70% seen once. The sequenced sample was peripheral blood. These receptors were collected from a man aged 60-69 years with acute or convalescent COVID-19.

Turning to this clone: The same CDR3 also results from other DNA sequences found in this sample. The chain has TRBV19 and TRBJ1-5; 10 bases agree with TRBD1. This CDR3 is built from 15 residues. From germline, CDR1 is LNHDA and CDR2 SQIVND (reference sequence). The V and J ends lost 5 bases and 6 bases, in that order; junction bases with no gene match: 7. CDR3 bases: TGTGCCAGTAGTCCCCGACAGGGGGCCGGTCAGCCCCAGCATTTT. This codes for CASSPRQGAGQPQHF.

This chain connects TRBV3-1 (or the pseudogene TRBV3-2) to TRBJ2-3; perhaps TRBD2 as D (5 bases). The CDR3 totals 14 residues. Germline CDR1 reads LGHDT; CDR2 reads YNNKEL (reference sequence). The V end lost 6 bases, the J end lost 0 bases, and 10 bases lay between the germline ends. The CDR3 nucleotides are TGTGCCAGCAGTTGGACTTCCAGCACAGATACGCAGTATTTT. The encoded protein is CASSWTSSTDTQYF.

This chain uses TRBV5-1 with TRBJ2-1; 8 bases align to TRBD1. V lost 4 bases and J lost 0; bases outside the gene matches: 6. The length of the CDR3 is 16 residues. From germline, CDR1 is SGHRS and CDR2 YFSETQ. This chain's CDR3 is CASSHWTGSSYNEQFF. For the CDR3, the DNA is TGCGCCAGCAGCCATTGGACAGGGAGCTCCTACAATGAGCAGTTCTTC.

V gene TRBV18 combines with J gene TRBJ2-1; the match to TRBD2 covers 11 bases. CDR1 and CDR2 (germline): KGHSH, LQKENI. J gave up 7 bases and V 4 bases, and 9 bases lay outside the gene matches. The CDR3 is 16 amino acids. CDR3: CASSLQLAGAANEQFF. The CDR3 region has the DNA TGTGCCAGCTCACTGCAACTAGCGGGAGCCGCGAATGAGCAGTTCTTC.

V gene TRBV10-3 combines with J gene TRBJ1-2; TRBD1 matches at 9 bases. The CDR3 loop spans 17 amino acids. Looked up from germline, CDR1 is ENHRY and CDR2 is SYGVKD. V gave up 6 bases and J gave up 0 bases; unmatched junction bases: 11. DNA for the CDR3: TGTGCCATCAGAGACCCGGGACAGGGACCAGCTAACTATGGCTACACCTTC. Protein product: CAIRDPGQGPANYGYTF.

This clone was picked up one time. The chain employs TRBV29-1 and TRBJ2-2; 13 bases align to TRBD2. Trimming cost V 7 bases and J 1 base; bases outside gene matches: 6. The CDR3 is 16 amino acids. Germline CDR1 is SQVTM and CDR2 is ANQGSEA. CDR3 sequence: CSAGTSGTGNTGELFF. Here the CDR3 DNA reads TGCAGCGCCGGGACTAGCGGGACTGGGAACACCGGGGAGCTGTTTTTT.

This clone was observed a handful of times. V usage is TRBV3-1 (or the pseudogene TRBV3-2) and J usage is TRBJ1-2; TRBD1 might be the D (5 bases). The CDR3 has 14 residues. V lost 0 bases and J 5 bases, leaving 10 bases between the germline ends. From germline, CDR1 is LGHDT and CDR2 YNNKEL (reference sequence). CDR3 bases: TGTGCCAGCAGCCAAGATAGGAGGGGATATGGCTACACCTTC. Protein product: CASSQDRRGYGYTF.

This sequence joins TRBV5-1 and TRBJ2-3, with D perhaps TRBD1 (5 bases). V shed 6 bases and J shed 0 bases, with 11 bases lying between them. CDR1 is SGHRS, CDR2 YFSETQ, per germline. The CDR3 is made up of 14 amino acids. The CDR3 is CASNEQESTDTQYF. CDR3 sequence (DNA): TGCGCCAGCAATGAACAGGAGAGCACAGATACGCAGTATTTT.

This clone was counted between two and nine times. This chain connects TRBV9 to TRBJ2-7; 10 bases agree with TRBD1. The CDR3 runs 15 residues. Germline lookup yields CDR1 SGDLS and CDR2 YYNGEE. Unmatched junction bases numbered 5, after V lost 0 bases and J lost 5 bases. The CDR3 bases are TGTGCCAGCAGCGTAGGGGACAGGGGTGGCCACGAGCAGTACTTC. It codes for CASSVGDRGGHEQYF.

The chain has TRBV6-6 and TRBJ2-7; D perhaps matches TRBD2 (7 bases). Germline V gene data show CDR1 as MNHNY and CDR2 as SVGAGI (reference sequence). Trimming pared 4 bases from V and 1 base from J, leaving 11 bases between. CDR3 length: 14 residues. CDR3 coding DNA: TGTGCCAGCAGTTCGAGGGGGGGGTCCTACGAGCAGTACTTC. Translating it yields CASSSRGGSYEQYF.

The CDR3 coding sequence is TGTGCCAGTTCTAATAACAGGGTGGACACTGAAGCTTTCTTT. It specifies CASSNNRVDTEAFF. The V gene is TRBV9, the J gene TRBJ1-1; possibly TRBD1 for D (6 bases). This CDR3 is 14 amino acids long. Germline values: CDR1 SGDLS, CDR2 YYNGEE. Trimming took off 8 bases at V and 3 bases at J, with 17 bases between the two ends.

The chain links TRBV4-1 to TRBJ2-1, with no clear D. The CDR3 has 14 amino acids. Germline lookup yields CDR1 MGHRA and CDR2 YSYEKL. V was pared by 4 bases and J by 7 bases, with 14 bases between. The CDR3 reads CASSPQLLTNEQFF. CDR3 nucleotide sequence: TGCGCCAGCAGCCCACAATTACTAACGAATGAGCAGTTCTTC.

The chain carries TRBV6-1 and TRBJ1-2, with TRBD1 as a possible D gene (5 bases). Trimming shortened V by 2 bases and J by 5 bases, and 18 bases separated the two germline ends. CDR3 size: 16 residues. The germline V gene has CDR1 MNHNS and CDR2 SASEGT. The CDR3 is CASSETSREPFYGYTF. The CDR3, as DNA: TGTGCCAGCAGTGAAACTAGCAGGGAGCCTTTTTATGGCTACACCTTC.

The V gene is TRBV2, the J gene TRBJ2-1; the match to TRBD2 covers 7 bases. The germline CDR1 and CDR2 sequences are SNHLY and FYNNEI. The CDR3 length is 14 residues. Trimming took 4 bases from V and 9 from J; bases not matched to a gene: 9. The CDR3 nucleotides are TGTGCCAGCAGTGGGACTAGAGTTCTCCGTGAGCAGTTCTTC. It encodes CASSGTRVLREQFF.

The genes are TRBV9 and TRBJ1-5; D gene uncertain. This CDR3 is built from 17 residues. V was trimmed by 4 bases and J by 0 bases, leaving 17 bases between them. CDR1 and CDR2 (germline): SGDLS, YYNGEE. The CDR3 protein is CASSPGWGAHSNQPQHF. For the CDR3, the DNA is TGTGCCAGCAGCCCGGGGTGGGGAGCCCATAGCAATCAGCCCCAGCATTTT.

This chain connects TRBV9 to TRBJ2-5, with D possibly matching TRBD1 (6 bases). The V end was cut by 7 bases, the J end by 5 bases, with 18 bases between. Germline CDR1 is SGDLS and CDR2 is YYNGEE. The CDR3 extends over 14 amino acids. CDR3 amino acids: CASGGSVHGETQYF. The DNA of the CDR3 is TGTGCCAGCGGGGGCTCGGTTCATGGGGAGACCCAGTACTTC.

The J gene is TRBJ2-7, the V gene TRBV5-6; perhaps TRBD2 as D (5 bases). In germline, CDR1 is SGHDT, CDR2 YYEEEE. Between the trimmed V and J ends, which lost 0 bases and 4 bases, there was a span of 8 bases. The CDR3 loop spans 13 amino acids. CDR3 nucleotides: TGTGCCAGCAGCTTGGGAACGGGGTACGAGCAGTACTTC. This sequence encodes CASSLGTGYEQYF.

This clone occurred a few times. The chain links TRBV29-1 to TRBJ2-5; 7 positions match TRBD1. This CDR3 has 14 amino acids. With V trimmed by 7 bases and J by 3 bases, 11 bases remained unmatched. CDR1 and CDR2 (germline): SQVTM, ANQGSEA. Written as DNA, the CDR3 is TGCAGCGCATCTTCCCCGGACAGGAAAGAGACCCAGTACTTC. Its translation: CSASSPDRKETQYF. Full variable domain (rest looked up from reference TRBV29-1 and TRBJ2-5): SAVISQKPSRDICQRGTSLTIQCQVDSQVTMMFWYRQQPGQSLTLIATANQGSEATYESGFVIDKFPISRPNLTFSTLTVSNMSPEDSSIYLCSASSPDRKETQYFGPGTRLLVL.

This chain uses TRBV5-5 with TRBJ2-1, with 10 bases fitting TRBD2. CDR3 length: 17 residues. The V segment lost 1 base and the J segment 8 bases; nucleotides outside the gene matches: 12. CDR1 and CDR2 from the germline V gene are SGHKS and YYEKEE (reference sequence). The CDR3 is CASSLLPRGLASHEQFF. The CDR3 region has the DNA TGTGCCAGCAGCTTGCTCCCCAGGGGACTAGCGAGCCATGAGCAGTTCTTC.

The J gene is TRBJ2-3, the V gene TRBV18; perhaps TRBD1 as D (6 bases). Germline V lookup: CDR1 KGHSH, CDR2 LQKENI. The V gene lost 3 bases and the J gene lost 3 bases, with 7 bases spanning the gap. The CDR3 has 13 amino acids. The CDR3 bases are TGTGCCAGCTCACCCACAGGGACAGATACGCAGTATTTT. Residues: CASSPTGTDTQYF.

The chain carries TRBV14 and TRBJ1-1; D gene unclear. This CDR3 comprises 14 residues. The germline gives CDR1 SGHDN, CDR2 FVKESK. V was shortened by 1 base and J by 12 bases, with 18 bases between the two germline ends. CDR3 nucleotide sequence: TGTGCCAGCAGCCAAGTTCTGGGCCTGATTACAACTTTCTTT. This encodes CASSQVLGLITTFF. Filled out from reference TRBV14 and TRBJ1-1, the complete variable domain reads EAGVTQFPSHSVIEKGQTVTLRCDPISGHDNLYWYRRVMGKEIKFLLHFVKESKQDESGMPNNRFLAERTGGTYSTLKVQPAELEDSGVYFCASSQVLGLITTFFGQGTRLTVV.

The rearrangement uses TRBV7-9 and TRBJ2-1; perhaps TRBD1 as D (6 bases). The length of the CDR3 is 13 residues. V lost 0 bases and J 6 bases, leaving 6 bases between the germline ends. Germline CDR1 and CDR2: SEHNR and FQNEAQ (reference sequence). The CDR3 DNA reads as TGTGCCAGCAGCTTAGCAGGGGGCAATGAGCAGTTCTTC. It specifies CASSLAGGNEQFF.

V is TRBV7-6 and J is TRBJ2-7, with D unresolved. Trimming took 2 bases from V and 6 from J, leaving 14 bases between them. CDR1 and CDR2 from the germline V gene are SGHVS and FNYEAQ. This CDR3 has 14 amino acids. For the CDR3, the DNA is TGTGCCAGCAGCTTAATCTCAGCGCCTAGCGAGCAGTACTTC. Its protein is CASSLISAPSEQYF.

The chain combines TRBV7-9 with TRBJ1-2; 9 bases agree with TRBD1. CDR1 SEHNR and CDR2 FQNEAQ come from the germline V gene (reference sequence). With V trimmed by 0 bases and J by 7 bases, 9 bases remained unmatched. CDR3 length: 16 amino acids. The CDR3 region has the DNA TGTGCCAGCAGCTTAGCGCTAACAGGGGGCGCAAGTGGCTACACCTTC. This translates into CASSLALTGGASGYTF.

The chain employs TRBV27 and TRBJ2-3; perhaps TRBD2 as D (6 bases). V lost 0 bases and J lost 0, with 7 bases in between. This CDR3 contains 15 residues. CDR1 and CDR2 from the germline V gene are MNHEY and SMNVEV (reference sequence). For the CDR3, the DNA is TGTGCCAGCAGTTTATCTAGCGGTAGCACAGATACGCAGTATTTT. It yields the protein CASSLSSGSTDTQYF.

This chain joins TRBV6-5 and TRBJ2-2; 7 bases agree with TRBD1. This CDR3 is built from 15 residues. Germline CDR1 reads MNHEY; CDR2 reads SVGAGI. V was clipped by 6 bases and J by 2 bases; unmatched bases: 6. CDR3 loop: CASSRQGLNTGELFF. The CDR3 region has the DNA TGTGCCAGCAGCCGACAGGGATTAAACACCGGGGAGCTGTTTTTT.

The chain recombines TRBV5-8 with TRBJ2-1; TRBD1 agrees at 9 bases. Germline V lookup: CDR1 SGHTS, CDR2 YDEGEE. The CDR3 runs to 14 residues. V dropped 1 base and J dropped 7; count of bases not matched to a gene: 3. CDR3 sequence: CASSLRDRVNEQFF. The CDR3 DNA reads as TGTGCCAGCAGCTTGAGGGACAGGGTAAATGAGCAGTTCTTC.

This sequence joins TRBV5-1 and TRBJ2-1, with TRBD2 matching 8 bases. J lost 0 bases, V lost 6 bases, and 14 bases had no gene match. This CDR3 region has 18 residues. The V gene's germline CDR1 is SGHRS and CDR2 YFSETQ. CDR3 in amino acids: CASKSLEPSGSSYNEQFF. The CDR3 DNA reads TGCGCCAGCAAAAGTCTGGAACCCAGCGGGAGCTCCTACAATGAGCAGTTCTTC.

At least ten counts were recorded for this clone. The genes are TRBV19 and TRBJ1-1, with TRBD1 matching over 7 bases. Germline loops: CDR1 LNHDA, CDR2 SQIVND (reference sequence). This CDR3 is 16 amino acids long. J lost 0 bases, V lost 4 bases, and 8 bases had no gene match. The CDR3 is CASSNWGTGVNTEAFF. Here the CDR3 DNA reads TGTGCCAGTAGTAACTGGGGCACAGGGGTGAACACTGAAGCTTTCTTT.

The rearrangement joins TRBV5-1 to TRBJ2-7; 10 nucleotides agree with TRBD2. The trim removed 9 bases at V and 1 base at J, leaving 7 bases unmatched. CDR3 length: 14 residues. CDR1 is SGHRS and CDR2 is YFSETQ in the germline V gene. The CDR3 region is CATGLGLASYEQYF. CDR3 sequence (DNA): TGCGCCACCGGCCTGGGACTAGCGTCCTACGAGCAGTACTTC. The full variable domain, in which reference TRBV5-1 and TRBJ2-7 provide the parts outside the CDR3, is KAGVTQTPRYLIKTRGQQVTLSCSPISGHRSVSWYQQTPGQGLQFLFEYFSETQRNKGNFPGRFSGRQFSNSRSEMNVSTLELGDSALYLCATGLGLASYEQYFGPGTRLTVT.

CDR3 protein: CATSDRQGLSGELFF. CDR3 coding DNA: TGTGCCACCAGTGATCGACAGGGGTTAAGCGGGGAGCTGTTTTTT. This chain links TRBV24-1 with TRBJ2-2; 8 bases are shared with TRBD1. J gave up 7 bases and V 3 bases, and 6 bases lay outside the gene matches. Germline CDR1 KGHDR, CDR2 SFDVKD. The CDR3 runs 15 residues.

The J gene is TRBJ1-2, the V gene TRBV5-1; D is undetermined. The V end was cut by 5 bases, the J end by 4 bases, with 9 bases between. The CDR3 consists of 12 residues. Germline CDR1 SGHRS, CDR2 YFSETQ. This CDR3 reads CASRGDGYGYTF. CDR3 nucleotide sequence: TGCGCCAGCAGGGGAGACGGCTATGGCTACACCTTC. Filled out from reference TRBV5-1 and TRBJ1-2, the complete variable domain reads KAGVTQTPRYLIKTRGQQVTLSCSPISGHRSVSWYQQTPGQGLQFLFEYFSETQRNKGNFPGRFSGRQFSNSRSEMNVSTLELGDSALYLCASRGDGYGYTFGSGTRLTVV.